Sequencing of this T cell receptor beta chain was carried out in a study of monozygotic twins with cystic fibrosis. Germline V gives CDR1 MNHNY, CDR2 SVGAGI (reference sequence). CDR3 length equals 15 residues. Trimming removed 10 bases at V and 0 bases at J, with 13 bases between. This table comes from immunoSEQ multiplex PCR, and its TCRdb copy is limited to in-frame clones, with some not included. This table has about 30,000 clones, 90% appearing once. Input material: blood. The TCR was taken from a girl aged 2-10 years with cystic fibrosis. The V gene is TRBV6-6, the J gene TRBJ2-6; either TRBD1 or TRBD2 may fit D (5 bases each). CDR3 in amino acids: CATSGRLSGANVLTF. CDR3 nucleotide sequence: TGTGCCACCTCGGGACGACTCTCTGGGGCCAACGTCCTGACTTTC.